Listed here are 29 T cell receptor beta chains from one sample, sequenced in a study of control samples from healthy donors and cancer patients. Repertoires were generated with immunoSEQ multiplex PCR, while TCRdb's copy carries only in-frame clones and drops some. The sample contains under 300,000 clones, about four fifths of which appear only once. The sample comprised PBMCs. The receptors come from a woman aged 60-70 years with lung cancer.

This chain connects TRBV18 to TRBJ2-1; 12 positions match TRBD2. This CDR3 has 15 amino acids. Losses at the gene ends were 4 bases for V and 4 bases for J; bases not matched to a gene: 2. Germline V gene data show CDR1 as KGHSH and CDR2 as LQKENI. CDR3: CASSLLAGGYNEQFF. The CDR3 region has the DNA TGTGCCAGCTCACTACTAGCGGGAGGTTACAATGAGCAGTTCTTC.

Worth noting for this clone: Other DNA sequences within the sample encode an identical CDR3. Written as DNA, the CDR3 is TGTGCCAGCAGCCAAGATCGGGGGAACACTGAAGCTTTCTTT. Protein product: CASSQDRGNTEAFF. The V and J genes are TRBV4-2 and TRBJ1-1; D uncertain. The CDR3 runs to 14 residues. From germline, CDR1 is LGHNA and CDR2 YNFKEQ. V was trimmed by 0 bases and J by 1 base, leaving 6 bases between them.

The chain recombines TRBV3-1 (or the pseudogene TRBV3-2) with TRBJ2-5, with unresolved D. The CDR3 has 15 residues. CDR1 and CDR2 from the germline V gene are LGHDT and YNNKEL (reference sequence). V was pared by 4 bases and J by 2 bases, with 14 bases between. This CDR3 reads CASSPTTAKQETQYF. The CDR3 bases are TGTGCCAGCAGCCCTACGACGGCAAAACAAGAGACCCAGTACTTC.

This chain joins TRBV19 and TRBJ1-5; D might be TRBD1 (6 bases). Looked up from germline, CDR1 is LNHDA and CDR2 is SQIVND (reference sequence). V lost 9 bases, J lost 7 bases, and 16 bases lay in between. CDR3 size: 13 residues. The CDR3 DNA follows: TGTGCCAGCACCCGGGACATCCTACAGCCCCAGCATTTT. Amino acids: CASTRDILQPQHF.

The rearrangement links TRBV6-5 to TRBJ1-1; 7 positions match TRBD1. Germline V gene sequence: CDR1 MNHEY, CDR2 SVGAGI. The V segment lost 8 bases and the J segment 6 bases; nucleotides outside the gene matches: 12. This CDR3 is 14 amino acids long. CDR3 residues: CASRRGVGGSEAFF. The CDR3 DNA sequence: TGTGCCAGCCGCAGGGGGGTGGGGGGCTCTGAAGCTTTCTTT.

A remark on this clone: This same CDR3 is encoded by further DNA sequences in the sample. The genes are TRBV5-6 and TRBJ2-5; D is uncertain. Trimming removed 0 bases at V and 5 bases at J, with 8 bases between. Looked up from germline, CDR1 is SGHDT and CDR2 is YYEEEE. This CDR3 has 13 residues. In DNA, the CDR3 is TGTGCCAGCAGCTTGGGACTGGGGGAGACCCAGTACTTC. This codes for CASSLGLGETQYF.

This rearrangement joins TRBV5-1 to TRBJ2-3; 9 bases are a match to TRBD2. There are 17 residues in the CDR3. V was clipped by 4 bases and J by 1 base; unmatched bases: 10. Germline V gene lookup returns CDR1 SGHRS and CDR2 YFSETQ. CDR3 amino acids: CASSPIFSGRGTDTQYF. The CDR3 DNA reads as TGCGCCAGCAGCCCAATCTTTAGCGGGAGAGGCACAGATACGCAGTATTTT.

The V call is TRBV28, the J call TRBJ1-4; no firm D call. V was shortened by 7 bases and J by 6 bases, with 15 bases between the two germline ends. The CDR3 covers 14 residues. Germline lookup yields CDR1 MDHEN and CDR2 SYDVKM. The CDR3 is CASTFSSIYEKLFF. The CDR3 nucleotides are TGTGCCAGCACTTTCTCGTCCATCTATGAAAAACTGTTTTTT.

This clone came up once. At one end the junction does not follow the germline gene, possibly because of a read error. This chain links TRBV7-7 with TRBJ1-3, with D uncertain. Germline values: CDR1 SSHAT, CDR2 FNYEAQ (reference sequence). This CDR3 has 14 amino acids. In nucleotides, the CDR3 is TGTGCTAGCAGCTTAGGACCCTCTTCAAACACCATATATTTT. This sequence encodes CASSLGPSSNTIYF. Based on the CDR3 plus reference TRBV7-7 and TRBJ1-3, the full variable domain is GAGVSQSPRYKVTKRGQDVTLRCDPISSHATLYWYQQALGQGPEFLTYFNYEAQPDKSGLPSDRFSAERPEGSISTLTIQRTEQRDSAMYRCASSLGPSSNTIYFGEGSWLTVV.

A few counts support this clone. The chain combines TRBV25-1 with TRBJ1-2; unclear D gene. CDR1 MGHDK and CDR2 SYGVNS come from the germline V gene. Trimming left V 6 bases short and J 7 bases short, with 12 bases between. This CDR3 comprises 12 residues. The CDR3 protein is CASRGSGTGYTF. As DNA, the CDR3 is TGTGCCAGCAGGGGATCGGGCACTGGCTACACCTTC.

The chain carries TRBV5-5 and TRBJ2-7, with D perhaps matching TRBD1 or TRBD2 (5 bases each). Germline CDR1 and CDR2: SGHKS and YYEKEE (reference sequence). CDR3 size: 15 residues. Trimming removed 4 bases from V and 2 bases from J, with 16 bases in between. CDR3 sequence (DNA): TGTGCCAGCAGCATCGGGGCAGGGCGTACCTACGAGCAGTACTTC. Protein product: CASSIGAGRTYEQYF.

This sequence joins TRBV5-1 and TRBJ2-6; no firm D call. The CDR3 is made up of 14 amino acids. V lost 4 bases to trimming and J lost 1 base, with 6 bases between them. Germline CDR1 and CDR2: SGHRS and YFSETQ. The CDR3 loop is CASSEVSGANVLTF. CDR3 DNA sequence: TGCGCCAGCAGCGAGGTGTCTGGGGCCAACGTCCTGACTTTC.

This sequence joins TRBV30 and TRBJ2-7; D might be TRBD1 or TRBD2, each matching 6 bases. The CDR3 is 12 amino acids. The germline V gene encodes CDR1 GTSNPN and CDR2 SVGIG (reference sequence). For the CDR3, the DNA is TGTGCGTGGGGCGGGGACACCTACGAGCAGTACTTC. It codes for CAWGGDTYEQYF. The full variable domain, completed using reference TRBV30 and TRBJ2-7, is SQTIHQWPATLVQPVGSPLSLECTVEGTSNPNLYWYRQAAGRGLQLLFYSVGIGQISSEVPQNLSASRPQDRQFILSSKKLLLSDSGFYLCAWGGDTYEQYFGPGTRLTVT.

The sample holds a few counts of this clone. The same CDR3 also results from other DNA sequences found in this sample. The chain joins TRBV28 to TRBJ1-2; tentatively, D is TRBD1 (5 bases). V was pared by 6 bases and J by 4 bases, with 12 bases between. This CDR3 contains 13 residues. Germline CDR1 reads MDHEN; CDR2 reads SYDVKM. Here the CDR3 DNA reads TGTGCCAGCAGACCCGGACAAGGCTATGGCTACACCTTC. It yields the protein CASRPGQGYGYTF.

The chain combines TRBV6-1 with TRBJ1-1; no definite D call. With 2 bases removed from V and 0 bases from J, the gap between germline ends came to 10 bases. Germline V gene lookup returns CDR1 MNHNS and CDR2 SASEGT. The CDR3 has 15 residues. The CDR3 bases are TGTGCCAGCAGTGAACATCAGAGCATGAACACTGAAGCTTTCTTT. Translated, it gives CASSEHQSMNTEAFF.

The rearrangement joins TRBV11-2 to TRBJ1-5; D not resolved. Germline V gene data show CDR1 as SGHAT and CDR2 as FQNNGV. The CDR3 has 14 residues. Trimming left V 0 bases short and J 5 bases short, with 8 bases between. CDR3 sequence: CASSLDLSHQPQHF. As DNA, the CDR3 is TGTGCCAGCAGCTTAGATCTCTCCCATCAGCCCCAGCATTTT.

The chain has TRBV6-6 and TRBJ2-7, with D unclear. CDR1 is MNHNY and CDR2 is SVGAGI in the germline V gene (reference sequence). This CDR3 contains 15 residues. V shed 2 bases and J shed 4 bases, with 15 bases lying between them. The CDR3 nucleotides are TGTGCCAGCAGTTACGGCACTGGATCCGGTTACGAGCAGTACTTC. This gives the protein CASSYGTGSGYEQYF.

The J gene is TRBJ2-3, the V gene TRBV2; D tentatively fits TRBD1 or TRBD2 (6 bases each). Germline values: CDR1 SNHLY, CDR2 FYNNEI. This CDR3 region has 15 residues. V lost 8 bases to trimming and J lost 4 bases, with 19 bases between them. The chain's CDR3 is CASGRDRGSADTQYF. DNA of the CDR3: TGTGCCAGCGGGCGGGATAGGGGGTCGGCAGATACGCAGTATTTT.

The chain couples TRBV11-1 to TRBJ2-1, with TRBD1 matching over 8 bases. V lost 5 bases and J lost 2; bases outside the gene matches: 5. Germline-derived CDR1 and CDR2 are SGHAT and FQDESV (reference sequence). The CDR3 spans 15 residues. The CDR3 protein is CASSTRTGTYNEQFF. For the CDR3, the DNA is TGTGCCAGCAGCACTCGGACAGGGACCTACAATGAGCAGTTCTTC.

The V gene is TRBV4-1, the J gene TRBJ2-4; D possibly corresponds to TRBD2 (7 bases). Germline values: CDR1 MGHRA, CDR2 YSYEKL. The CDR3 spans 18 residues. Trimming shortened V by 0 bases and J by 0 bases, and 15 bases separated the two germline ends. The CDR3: CASSQDREGGGAKNIQYF. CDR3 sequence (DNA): TGCGCCAGCAGCCAAGATAGGGAGGGAGGGGGAGCCAAAAACATTCAGTACTTC.

The CDR3 region is CATSRDPGTGELFF. CDR3 DNA sequence: TGTGCCACCAGCAGGGATCCAGGGACCGGGGAGCTGTTTTTT. This chain connects TRBV15 to TRBJ2-2; weak D call: TRBD1 (5 bases). The CDR3 totals 14 residues. Germline loops: CDR1 LNHNV, CDR2 YYDKDF (reference sequence). Trimming removed 3 bases from V and 5 bases from J, with 10 bases in between.

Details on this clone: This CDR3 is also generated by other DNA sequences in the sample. The CDR3 here is CASSRQGSNYGYTF. DNA of the CDR3: TGTGCCAGCAGTCGACAGGGCTCGAACTATGGCTACACCTTC. The chain has TRBV6-5 and TRBJ1-2; 7 bases map to TRBD1. Germline V CDR1 and CDR2: MNHEY, SVGAGI. The CDR3 covers 14 residues. V shed 5 bases and J 2 bases; nucleotides not matched to a gene: 5.

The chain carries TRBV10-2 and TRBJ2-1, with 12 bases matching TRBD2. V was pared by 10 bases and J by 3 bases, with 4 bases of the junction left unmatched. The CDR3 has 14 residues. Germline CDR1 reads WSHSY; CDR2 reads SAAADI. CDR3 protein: CAIATSGGYNEQFF. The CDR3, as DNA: TGCGCCATCGCGACTAGCGGGGGCTACAATGAGCAGTTCTTC.

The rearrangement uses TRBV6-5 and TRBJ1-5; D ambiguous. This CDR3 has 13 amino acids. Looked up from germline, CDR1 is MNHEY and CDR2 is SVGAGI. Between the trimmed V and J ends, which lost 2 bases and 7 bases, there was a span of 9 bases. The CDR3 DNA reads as TGTGCCAGCAGTTACACTGAGACCCAGCCCCAGCATTTT. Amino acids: CASSYTETQPQHF.

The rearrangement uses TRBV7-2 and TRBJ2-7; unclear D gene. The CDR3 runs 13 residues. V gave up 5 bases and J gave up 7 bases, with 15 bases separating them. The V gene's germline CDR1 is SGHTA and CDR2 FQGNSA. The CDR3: CASSRSGPREQYF. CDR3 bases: TGTGCCAGCAGCCGATCCGGGCCGAGGGAGCAGTACTTC.

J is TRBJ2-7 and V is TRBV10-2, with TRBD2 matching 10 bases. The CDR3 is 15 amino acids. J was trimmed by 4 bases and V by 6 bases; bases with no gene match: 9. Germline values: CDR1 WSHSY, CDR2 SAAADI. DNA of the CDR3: TGCGCCAGCAGGGGGGGTAGGACTAGCGGATACGAGCAGTACTTC. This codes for CASRGGRTSGYEQYF.

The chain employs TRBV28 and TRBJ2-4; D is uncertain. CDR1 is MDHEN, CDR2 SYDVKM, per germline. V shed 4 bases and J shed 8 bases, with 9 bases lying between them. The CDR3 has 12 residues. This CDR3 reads CASSSVEYIQYF. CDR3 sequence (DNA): TGTGCCAGCAGTTCCGTTGAGTACATTCAGTACTTC.

CDR3 amino acids: CASSLITAGTGELFF. The CDR3 DNA reads TGTGCCAGCAGCTTAATTACAGCGGGCACCGGGGAGCTGTTTTTT. V is TRBV7-9 and J is TRBJ2-2; a possible D gene is TRBD2 (6 bases). Germline CDR1 reads SEHNR; CDR2 reads FQNEAQ (reference sequence). The CDR3 loop spans 15 amino acids. Trimming left V 2 bases short and J 4 bases short, with 11 bases between.

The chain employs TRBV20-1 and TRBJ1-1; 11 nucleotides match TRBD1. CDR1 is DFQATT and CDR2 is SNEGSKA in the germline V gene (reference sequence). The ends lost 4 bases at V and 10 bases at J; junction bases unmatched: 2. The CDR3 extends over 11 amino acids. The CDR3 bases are TGCAGTGCTAAGGACAGGGGGCGAGCTTTCTTT. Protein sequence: CSAKDRGRAFF.